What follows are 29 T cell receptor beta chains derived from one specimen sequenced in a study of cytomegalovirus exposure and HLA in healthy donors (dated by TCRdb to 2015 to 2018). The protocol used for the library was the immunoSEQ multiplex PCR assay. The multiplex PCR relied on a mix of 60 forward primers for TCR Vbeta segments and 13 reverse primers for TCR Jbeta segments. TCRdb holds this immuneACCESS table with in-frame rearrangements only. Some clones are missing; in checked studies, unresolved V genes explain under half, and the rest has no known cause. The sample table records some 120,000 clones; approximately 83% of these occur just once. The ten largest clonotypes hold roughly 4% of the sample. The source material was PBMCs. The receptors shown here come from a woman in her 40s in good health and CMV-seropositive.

The DNA of the CDR3 is TGTGCCAGCAGCACCACAGGGCCCTACGAGCAGTACTTC. Encoded protein: CASSTTGPYEQYF. The chain employs TRBV28 and TRBJ2-7; tentative D call: TRBD1 (6 bases). The germline V gene has CDR1 MDHEN and CDR2 SYDVKM. Trimming stripped 6 bases from V and 2 bases from J, with 11 bases between. The CDR3 totals 13 residues.

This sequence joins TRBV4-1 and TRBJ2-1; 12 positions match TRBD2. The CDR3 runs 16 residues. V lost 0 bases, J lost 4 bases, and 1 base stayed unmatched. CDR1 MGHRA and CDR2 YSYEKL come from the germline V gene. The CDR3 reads CASSQDTSGRYNEQFF. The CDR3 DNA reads TGCGCCAGCAGCCAAGATACTAGCGGGAGGTACAATGAGCAGTTCTTC.

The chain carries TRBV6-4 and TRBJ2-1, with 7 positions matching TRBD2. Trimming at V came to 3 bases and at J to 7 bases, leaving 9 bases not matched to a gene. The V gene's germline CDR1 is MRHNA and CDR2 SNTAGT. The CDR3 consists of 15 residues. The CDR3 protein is CASSESPSGGNEQFF. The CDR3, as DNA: TGTGCCAGCAGTGAATCACCTAGCGGAGGAAATGAGCAGTTCTTC.

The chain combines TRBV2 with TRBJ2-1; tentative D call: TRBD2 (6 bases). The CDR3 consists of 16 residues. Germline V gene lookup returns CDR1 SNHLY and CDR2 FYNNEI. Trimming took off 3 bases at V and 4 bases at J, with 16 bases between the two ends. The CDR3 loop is CASSERRVPAYNEQFF. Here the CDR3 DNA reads TGTGCCAGCAGTGAGAGGAGGGTCCCAGCGTACAATGAGCAGTTCTTC.

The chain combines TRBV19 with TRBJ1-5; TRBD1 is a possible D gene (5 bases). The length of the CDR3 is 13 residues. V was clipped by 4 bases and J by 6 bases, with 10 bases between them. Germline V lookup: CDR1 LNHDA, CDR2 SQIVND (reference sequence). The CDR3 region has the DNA TGTGCCAGTAGTACACGTCAGGGTCAGCCCCAGCATTTT. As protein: CASSTRQGQPQHF.

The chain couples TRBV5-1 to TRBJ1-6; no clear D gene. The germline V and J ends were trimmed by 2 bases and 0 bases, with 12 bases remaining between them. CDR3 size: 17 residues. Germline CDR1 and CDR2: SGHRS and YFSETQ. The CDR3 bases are TGCGCCAGCAGCTTAGCAGCCGCTAGCTCCTATAATTCACCCCTCCACTTT. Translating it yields CASSLAAASSYNSPLHF.

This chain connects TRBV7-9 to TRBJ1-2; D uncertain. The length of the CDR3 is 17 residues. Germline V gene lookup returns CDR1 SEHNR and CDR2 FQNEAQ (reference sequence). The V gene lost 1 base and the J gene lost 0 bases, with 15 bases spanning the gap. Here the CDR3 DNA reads TGTGCCAGCAGCTTAGAACAGATCCAGTTGGCTAACTATGGCTACACCTTC. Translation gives CASSLEQIQLANYGYTF.

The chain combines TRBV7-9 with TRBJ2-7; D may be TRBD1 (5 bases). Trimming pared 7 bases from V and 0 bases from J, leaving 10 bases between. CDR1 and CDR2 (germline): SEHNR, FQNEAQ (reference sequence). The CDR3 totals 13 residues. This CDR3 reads CASTGSSSYEQYF. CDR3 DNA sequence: TGTGCCAGCACAGGGTCTAGCTCCTACGAGCAGTACTTC.

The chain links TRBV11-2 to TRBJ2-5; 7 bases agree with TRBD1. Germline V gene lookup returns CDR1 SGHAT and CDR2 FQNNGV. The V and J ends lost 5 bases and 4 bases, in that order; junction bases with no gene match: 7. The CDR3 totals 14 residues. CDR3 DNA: TGTGCCAGCAGCCCAGGGCCAGGGGGAGAGACCCAGTACTTC. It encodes CASSPGPGGETQYF.

The CDR3 region has the DNA TGCGCCAGCAGCTCCTCCCCGACAGGGACTGGAAACACCATATATTTT. Amino acids: CASSSSPTGTGNTIYF. The chain has TRBV5-1 and TRBJ1-3, with 7 positions matching TRBD1. CDR3 size: 16 residues. The V segment lost 3 bases and the J segment 2 bases; nucleotides outside the gene matches: 8. The germline V gene encodes CDR1 SGHRS and CDR2 YFSETQ. The whole variable domain, remainder taken from reference TRBV5-1 and TRBJ1-3, is KAGVTQTPRYLIKTRGQQVTLSCSPISGHRSVSWYQQTPGQGLQFLFEYFSETQRNKGNFPGRFSGRQFSNSRSEMNVSTLELGDSALYLCASSSSPTGTGNTIYFGEGSWLTVV.

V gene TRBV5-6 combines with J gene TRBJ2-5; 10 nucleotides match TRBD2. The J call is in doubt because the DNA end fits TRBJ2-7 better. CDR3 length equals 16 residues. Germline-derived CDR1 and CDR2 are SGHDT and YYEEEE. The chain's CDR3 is CASSNIAGGRVYEQYF. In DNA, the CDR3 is TGTGCCAGCAGTAATATAGCGGGAGGCCGGGTCTACGAGCAGTACTTC.

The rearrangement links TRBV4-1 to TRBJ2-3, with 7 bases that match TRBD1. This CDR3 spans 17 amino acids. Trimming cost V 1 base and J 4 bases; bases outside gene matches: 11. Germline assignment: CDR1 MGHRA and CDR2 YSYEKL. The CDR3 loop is CASSQVIRRGNSDTQYF. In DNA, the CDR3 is TGCGCCAGCAGCCAAGTGATCCGCAGGGGGAACTCAGATACGCAGTATTTT.

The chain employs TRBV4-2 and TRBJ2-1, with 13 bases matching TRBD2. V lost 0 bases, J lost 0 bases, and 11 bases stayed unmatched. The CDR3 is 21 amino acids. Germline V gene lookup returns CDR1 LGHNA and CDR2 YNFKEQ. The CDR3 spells CASSQEKARTSGSISYNEQFF. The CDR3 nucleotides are TGTGCCAGCAGCCAAGAAAAAGCCAGGACTAGCGGGAGTATCTCCTACAATGAGCAGTTCTTC.

CDR3 sequence: CASSQEGGLNTEAFF. For the CDR3, the DNA is TGTGCCAGCAGCCAAGAGGGGGGGTTGAACACTGAAGCTTTCTTT. The genes are TRBV14 and TRBJ1-1, with a possible D match to TRBD1 (5 bases). Germline values: CDR1 SGHDN, CDR2 FVKESK. Trimming removed 0 bases at V and 0 bases at J, with 8 bases between. The CDR3 consists of 15 residues.

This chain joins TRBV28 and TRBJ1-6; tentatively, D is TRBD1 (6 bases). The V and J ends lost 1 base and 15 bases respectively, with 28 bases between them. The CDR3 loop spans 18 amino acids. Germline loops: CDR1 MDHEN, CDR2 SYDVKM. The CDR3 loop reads CASSLFPSDRRGWLSLHF. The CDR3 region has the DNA TGTGCCAGCAGTTTATTCCCGTCCGACAGGCGGGGGTGGCTGAGCCTCCACTTT. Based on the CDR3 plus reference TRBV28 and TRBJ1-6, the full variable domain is DVKVTQSSRYLVKRTGEKVFLECVQDMDHENMFWYRQDPGLGLRLIYFSYDVKMKEKGDIPEGYSVSREKKERFSLILESASTNQTSMYLCASSLFPSDRRGWLSLHFGNGTRLTVT.

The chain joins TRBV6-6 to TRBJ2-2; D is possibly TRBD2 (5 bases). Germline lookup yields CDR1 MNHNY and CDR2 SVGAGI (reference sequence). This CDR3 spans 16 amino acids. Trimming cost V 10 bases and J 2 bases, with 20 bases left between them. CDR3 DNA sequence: TGTGCCACCCCGATGCGGGCAGGTCTAAACACCGGGGAGCTGTTTTTT. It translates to CATPMRAGLNTGELFF.

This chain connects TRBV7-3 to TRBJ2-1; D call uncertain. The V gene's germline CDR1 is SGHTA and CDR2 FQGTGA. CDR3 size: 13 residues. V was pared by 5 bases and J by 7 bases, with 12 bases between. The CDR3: CASSPNSRNEQFF. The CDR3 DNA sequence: TGTGCCAGCAGCCCGAACAGCCGAAATGAGCAGTTCTTC.

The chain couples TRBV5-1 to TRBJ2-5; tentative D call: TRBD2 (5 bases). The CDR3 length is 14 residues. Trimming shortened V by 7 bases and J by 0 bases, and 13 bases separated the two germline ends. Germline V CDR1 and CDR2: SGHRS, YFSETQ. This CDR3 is CASHRDIYQETQYF. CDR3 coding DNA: TGCGCCAGCCATCGGGATATTTACCAAGAGACCCAGTACTTC.

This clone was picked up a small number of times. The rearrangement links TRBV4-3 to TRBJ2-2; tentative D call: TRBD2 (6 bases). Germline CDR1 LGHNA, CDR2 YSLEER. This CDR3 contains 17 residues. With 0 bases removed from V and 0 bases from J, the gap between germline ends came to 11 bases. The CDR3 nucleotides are TGCGCCAGCAGCCAAGATCTTGGCGGGACGAACACCGGGGAGCTGTTTTTT. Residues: CASSQDLGGTNTGELFF.

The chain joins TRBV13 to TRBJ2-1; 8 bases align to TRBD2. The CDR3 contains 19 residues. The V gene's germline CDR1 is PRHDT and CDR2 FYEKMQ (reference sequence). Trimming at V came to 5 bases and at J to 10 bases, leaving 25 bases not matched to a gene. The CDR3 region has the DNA TGTGCCAGCAGCGAACGGTTCGGGGGACCGGGAGGGCCGATGGGGGAGCAGTTCTTC. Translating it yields CASSERFGGPGGPMGEQFF.

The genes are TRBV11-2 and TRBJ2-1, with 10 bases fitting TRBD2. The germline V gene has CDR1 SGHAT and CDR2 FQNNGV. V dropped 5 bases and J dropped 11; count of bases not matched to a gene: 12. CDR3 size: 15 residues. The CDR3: CASSPLAGVGFKQFF. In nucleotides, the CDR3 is TGTGCCAGCAGCCCCCTAGCGGGAGTGGGTTTTAAGCAGTTCTTC.

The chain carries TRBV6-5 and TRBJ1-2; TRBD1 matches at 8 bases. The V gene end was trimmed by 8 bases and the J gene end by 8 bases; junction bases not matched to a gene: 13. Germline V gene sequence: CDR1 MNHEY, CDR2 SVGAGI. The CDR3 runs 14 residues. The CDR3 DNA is TGTGCCAGCTCCGGGGGACAGGTTGCCCGGGGCTACACCTTC. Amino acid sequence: CASSGGQVARGYTF.

The CDR3 coding sequence is TGTGCCAGTACTCCGGGACAGGGAAGGAATCAGCCCCAGCATTTT. It specifies CASTPGQGRNQPQHF. The chain combines TRBV19 with TRBJ1-5; 9 bases are a match to TRBD1. The V segment lost 7 bases and the J segment 4 bases; nucleotides outside the gene matches: 8. This CDR3 comprises 15 residues. Germline V gene data show CDR1 as LNHDA and CDR2 as SQIVND (reference sequence).

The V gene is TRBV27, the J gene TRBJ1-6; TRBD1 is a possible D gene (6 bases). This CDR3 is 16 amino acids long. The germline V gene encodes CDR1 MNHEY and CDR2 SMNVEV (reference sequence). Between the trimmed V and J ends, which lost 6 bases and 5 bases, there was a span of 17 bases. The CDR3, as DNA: TGTGCCAGCAGGACCCAGGGGAATACGGATAATTCACCCCTCCACTTT. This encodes CASRTQGNTDNSPLHF.

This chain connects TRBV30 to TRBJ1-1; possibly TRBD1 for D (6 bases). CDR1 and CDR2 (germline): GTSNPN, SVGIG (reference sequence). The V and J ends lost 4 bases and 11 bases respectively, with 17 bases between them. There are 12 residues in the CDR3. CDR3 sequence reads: CAWTGALPWAFF. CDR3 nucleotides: TGTGCCTGGACAGGGGCCCTTCCCTGGGCTTTCTTT.

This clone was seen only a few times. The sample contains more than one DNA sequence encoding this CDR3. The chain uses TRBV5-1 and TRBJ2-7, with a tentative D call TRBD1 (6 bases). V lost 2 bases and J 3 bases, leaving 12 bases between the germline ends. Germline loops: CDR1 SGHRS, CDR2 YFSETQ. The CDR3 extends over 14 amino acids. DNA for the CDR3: TGCGCCAGCAGCTTCGTCGCAGGGGACTACGAGCAGTACTTC. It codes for CASSFVAGDYEQYF.

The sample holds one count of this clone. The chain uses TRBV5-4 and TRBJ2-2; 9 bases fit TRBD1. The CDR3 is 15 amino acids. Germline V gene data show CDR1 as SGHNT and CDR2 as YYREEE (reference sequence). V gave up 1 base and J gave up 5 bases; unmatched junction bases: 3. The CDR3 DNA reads TGTGCCAGCAGCTTGTCCGGACAGGGGACCGGGGAGCTGTTTTTT. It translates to CASSLSGQGTGELFF.

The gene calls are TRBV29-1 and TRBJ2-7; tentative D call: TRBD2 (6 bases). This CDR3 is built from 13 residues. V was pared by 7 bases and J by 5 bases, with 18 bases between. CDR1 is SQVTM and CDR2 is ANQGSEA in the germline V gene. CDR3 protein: CSGWGRGTNEQYF. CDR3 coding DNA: TGCAGCGGGTGGGGACGGGGGACGAACGAGCAGTACTTC.

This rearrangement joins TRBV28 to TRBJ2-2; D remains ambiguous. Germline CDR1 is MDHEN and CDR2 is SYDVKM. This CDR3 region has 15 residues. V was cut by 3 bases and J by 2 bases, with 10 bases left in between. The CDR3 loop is CASSFGAFNTGELFF. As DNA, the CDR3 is TGTGCCAGCAGTTTTGGAGCTTTTAACACCGGGGAGCTGTTTTTT.